The present entry profiles one TCR beta chain with its context. From around 440 ng of RNA, a library with molecular barcoded alpha/delta and beta/gamma adaptors was made. TCRdb re-analysed the reads in MiXCR, keeping a single row per CDR3 protein. This sample yields about 61,000 distinct CDR3 sequences, of which about 19% are seen a single time; more than 12% belongs to the top ten. This sample is part of a study of read filtering for tumor transcriptome and immune sequencing. Study overall: TCR-mapped reads were about 4 to 11 million with IR-seq versus about 75 to 1,400 with RNA-seq.

CDR1 MRHNA and CDR2 SNTAGT come from the germline V gene. The CDR3 sequence is 13 residues long. V was shortened by 3 bases and J by 1 base, with 6 bases between the two germline ends. Sequences were obtained from a population of CD138-negative cells sorted from bone marrow. The genes are TRBV6-4 and TRBJ1-1; the D is unclear. This TCR was sampled from a donor at least 40 years old with multiple myeloma. CDR3 region: CASSDITNTEAFF. DNA of the CDR3: TGTGCCAGCAGTGATATAACGAACACTGAAGCTTTCTTT.